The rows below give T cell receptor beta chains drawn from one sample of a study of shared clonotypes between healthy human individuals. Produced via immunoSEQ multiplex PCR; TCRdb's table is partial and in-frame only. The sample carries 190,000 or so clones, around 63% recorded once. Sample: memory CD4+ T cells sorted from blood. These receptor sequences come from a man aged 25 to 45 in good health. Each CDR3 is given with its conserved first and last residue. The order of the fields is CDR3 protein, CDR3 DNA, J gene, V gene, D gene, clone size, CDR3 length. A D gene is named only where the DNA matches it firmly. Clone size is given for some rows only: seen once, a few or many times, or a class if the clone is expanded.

CDR3: CASSLEGHSNQPQHF
DNA: TGTGCCAGCAGCTTAGAGGGGCATAGCAATCAGCCCCAGCATTTT
J: TRBJ1-5
V: TRBV7-2
D: .
size: .
length: 15

CDR3: CASSPQQGLASDTQYF
DNA: TGTGCCAGCAGCCCCCAACAGGGACTAGCGTCAGATACGCAGTATTTT
J: TRBJ2-3
V: TRBV7-2
D: TRBD2
size: .
length: 16

CDR3: CASSFDPSSYEQYF
DNA: TGCGCCAGCAGCTTTGACCCGAGCTCCTACGAGCAGTACTTC
J: TRBJ2-7
V: TRBV5-1
D: .
size: .
length: 14

CDR3: CASSVGERGFTDTQYF
DNA: TGTGCCAGCAGCGTAGGGGAAAGGGGGTTCACAGATACGCAGTATTTT
J: TRBJ2-3
V: TRBV9
D: .
size: .
length: 16

CDR3: CASSVSRSPQHF
DNA: TGTGCCAGCAGCGTTAGCCGATCGCCCCAGCATTTT
J: TRBJ1-5
V: TRBV9
D: .
size: few
length: 12

CDR3: CASSVPGGSSNQPQHF
DNA: TGTGCCAGTAGTGTGCCGGGGGGAAGTTCCAATCAGCCCCAGCATTTT
J: TRBJ1-5
V: TRBV19
D: .
size: few
length: 16

CDR3: CASTLTSGAQDYGYTF
DNA: TGCGCCAGCACCCTAACTTCCGGGGCTCAGGACTATGGCTACACCTTC
J: TRBJ1-2
V: TRBV4-1
D: .
size: .
length: 16

CDR3: CASSQGFLGTGLSYEQYF
DNA: TGCGCCAGCAGCCAGGGGTTTCTTGGGACAGGGCTCTCCTACGAGCAGTACTTC
J: TRBJ2-7
V: TRBV4-1
D: TRBD1
size: .
length: 18

CDR3: CASSLGQGDTQYF
DNA: TGCGCCAGCAGCTTGGGACAGGGAGATACGCAGTATTTT
J: TRBJ2-3
V: TRBV5-1
D: TRBD1
size: .
length: 13

CDR3: CASSNSGGLGGYTF
DNA: TGTGCCAGCAGCAACTCCGGGGGGCTGGGTGGCTACACCTTC
J: TRBJ1-2
V: TRBV14
D: .
size: few
length: 14

CDR3: CASSPPGSGNTIYF
DNA: TGTGCCAGCTCACCTCCGGGGTCTGGAAACACCATATATTTT
J: TRBJ1-3
V: TRBV18
D: .
size: many
length: 14

CDR3: CASSEVWGEGETQYF
DNA: TGTGCCAGCAGTGAAGTTTGGGGGGAAGGAGAGACCCAGTACTTC
J: TRBJ2-5
V: TRBV6-1
D: .
size: .
length: 15

CDR3: CASSQVWGAVGETQYF
DNA: TGCGCCAGCAGCCAAGTTTGGGGGGCCGTGGGTGAGACCCAGTACTTC
J: TRBJ2-5
V: TRBV4-1
D: .
size: .
length: 16

CDR3: CAGSSRIGGNNQPQHF
DNA: TGTGCCGGCAGTAGCCGCATTGGGGGGAACAATCAGCCCCAGCATTTT
J: TRBJ1-5
V: TRBV28
D: .
size: .
length: 16

CDR3: CASRTTQPYNEQFF
DNA: TGTGCCAGCAGAACGACCCAGCCCTACAATGAGCAGTTCTTC
J: TRBJ2-1
V: TRBV6-5
D: .
size: .
length: 14

CDR3: CASKDPGTGLETQYF
DNA: TGTGCCAGTAAGGACCCCGGGACAGGGCTCGAGACCCAGTACTTC
J: TRBJ2-5
V: TRBV2
D: TRBD1
size: few
length: 15

CDR3: CASSLRTTTDTQYF
DNA: TGTGCCAGCAGTTTAAGGACGACCACAGATACGCAGTATTTT
J: TRBJ2-3
V: TRBV27
D: .
size: few
length: 14